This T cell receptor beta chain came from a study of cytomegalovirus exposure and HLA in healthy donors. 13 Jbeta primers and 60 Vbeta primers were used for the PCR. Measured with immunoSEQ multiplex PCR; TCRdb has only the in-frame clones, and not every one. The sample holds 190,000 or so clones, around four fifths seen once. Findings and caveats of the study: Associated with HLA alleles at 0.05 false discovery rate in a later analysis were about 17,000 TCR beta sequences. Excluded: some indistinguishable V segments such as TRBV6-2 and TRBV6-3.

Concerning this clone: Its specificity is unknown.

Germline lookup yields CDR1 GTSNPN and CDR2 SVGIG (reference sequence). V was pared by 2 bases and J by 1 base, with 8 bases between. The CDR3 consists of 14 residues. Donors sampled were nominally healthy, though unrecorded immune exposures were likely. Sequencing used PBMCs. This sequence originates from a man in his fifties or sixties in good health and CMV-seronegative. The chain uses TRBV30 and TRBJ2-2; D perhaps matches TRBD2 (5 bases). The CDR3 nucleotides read TGTGCCTGGAGTACGGACTGGAACACCGGGGAGCTGTTTTTT. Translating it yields CAWSTDWNTGELFF. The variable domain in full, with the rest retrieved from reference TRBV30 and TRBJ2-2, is SQTIHQWPATLVQPVGSPLSLECTVEGTSNPNLYWYRQAAGRGLQLLFYSVGIGQISSEVPQNLSASRPQDRQFILSSKKLLLSDSGFYLCAWSTDWNTGELFFGEGSRLTVL.